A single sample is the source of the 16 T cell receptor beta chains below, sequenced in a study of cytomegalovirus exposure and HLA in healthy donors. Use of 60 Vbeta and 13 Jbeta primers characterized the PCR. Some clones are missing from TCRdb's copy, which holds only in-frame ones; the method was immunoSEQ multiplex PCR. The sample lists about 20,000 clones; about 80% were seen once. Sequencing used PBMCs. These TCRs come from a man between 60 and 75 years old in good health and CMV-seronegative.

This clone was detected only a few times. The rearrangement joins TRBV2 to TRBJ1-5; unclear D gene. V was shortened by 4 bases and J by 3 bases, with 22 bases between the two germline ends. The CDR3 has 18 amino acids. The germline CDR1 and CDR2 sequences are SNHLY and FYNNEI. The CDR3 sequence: CASSVAGRGSPFNQPQHF. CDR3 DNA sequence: TGTGCCAGCAGTGTTGCCGGGAGAGGCAGTCCCTTCAATCAGCCCCAGCATTTT. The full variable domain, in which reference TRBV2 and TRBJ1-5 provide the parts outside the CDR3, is EPEVTQTPSHQVTQMGQEVILRCVPISNHLYFYWYRQILGQKVEFLVSFYNNEISEKSEIFDDQFSVERPDGSNFTLKIRSTKLEDSAMYFCASSVAGRGSPFNQPQHFGDGTRLSIL.

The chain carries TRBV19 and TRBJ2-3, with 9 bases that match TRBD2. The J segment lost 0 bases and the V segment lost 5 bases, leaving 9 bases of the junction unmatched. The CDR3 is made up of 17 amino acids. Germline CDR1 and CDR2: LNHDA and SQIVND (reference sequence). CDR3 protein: CASSLRRGGSSTDTQYF. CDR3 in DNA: TGTGCCAGTAGTCTCCGGCGGGGGGGCTCTAGCACAGATACGCAGTATTTT.

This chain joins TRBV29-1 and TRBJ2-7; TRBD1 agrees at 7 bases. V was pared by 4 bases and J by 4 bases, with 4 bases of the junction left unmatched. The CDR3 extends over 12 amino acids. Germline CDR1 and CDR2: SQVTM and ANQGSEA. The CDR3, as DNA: TGCAGCGTTGGAGGGACAGATTACGAGCAGTACTTC. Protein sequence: CSVGGTDYEQYF.

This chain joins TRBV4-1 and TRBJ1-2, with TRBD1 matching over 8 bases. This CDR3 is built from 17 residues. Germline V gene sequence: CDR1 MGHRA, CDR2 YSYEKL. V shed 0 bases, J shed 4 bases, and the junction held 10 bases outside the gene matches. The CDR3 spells CASSQDGQGAVSYGYTF. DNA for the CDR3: TGCGCCAGCAGCCAAGACGGGCAGGGGGCGGTTTCCTATGGCTACACCTTC.

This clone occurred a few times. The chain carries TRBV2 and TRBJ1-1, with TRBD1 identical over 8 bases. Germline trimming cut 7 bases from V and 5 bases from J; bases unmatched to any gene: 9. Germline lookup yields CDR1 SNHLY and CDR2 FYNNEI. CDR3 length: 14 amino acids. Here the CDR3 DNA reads TGTGCCAGCACTCCACAGGGGGTCGGTACTGAAGCTTTCTTT. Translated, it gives CASTPQGVGTEAFF.

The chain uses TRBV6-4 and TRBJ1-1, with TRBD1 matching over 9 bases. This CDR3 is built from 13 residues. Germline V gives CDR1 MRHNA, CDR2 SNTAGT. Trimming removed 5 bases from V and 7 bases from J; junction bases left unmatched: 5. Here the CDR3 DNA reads TGTGCCAGCAGTAGGACAGGGGCCAGTGAAGCTTTCTTT. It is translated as CASSRTGASEAFF.

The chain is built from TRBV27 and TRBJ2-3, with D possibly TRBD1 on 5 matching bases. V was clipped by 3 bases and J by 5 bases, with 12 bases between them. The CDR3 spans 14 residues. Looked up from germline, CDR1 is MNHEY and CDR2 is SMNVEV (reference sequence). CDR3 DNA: TGTGCCAGCAGTTTGGTCCAGGGTATAGATACGCAGTATTTT. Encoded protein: CASSLVQGIDTQYF.

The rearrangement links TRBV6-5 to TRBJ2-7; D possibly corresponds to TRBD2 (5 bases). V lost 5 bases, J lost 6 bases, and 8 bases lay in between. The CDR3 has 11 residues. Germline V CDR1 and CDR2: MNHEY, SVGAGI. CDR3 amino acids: CASSRRGEQYF. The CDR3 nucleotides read TGTGCCAGCAGTCGTCGGGGCGAGCAGTACTTC.

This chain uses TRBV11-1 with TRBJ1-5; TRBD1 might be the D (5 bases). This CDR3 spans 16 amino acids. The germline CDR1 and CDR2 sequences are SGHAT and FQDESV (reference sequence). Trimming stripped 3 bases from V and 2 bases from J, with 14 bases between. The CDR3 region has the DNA TGTGCCAGCAGCTTTAATCAGGGTTCGGGCAATCAGCCCCAGCATTTT. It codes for CASSFNQGSGNQPQHF.

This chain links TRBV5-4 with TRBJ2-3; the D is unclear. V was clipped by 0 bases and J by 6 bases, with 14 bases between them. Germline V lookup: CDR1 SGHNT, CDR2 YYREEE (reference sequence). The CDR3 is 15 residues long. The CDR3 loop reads CASSLASTSRDTQYF. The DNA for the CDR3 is TGTGCCAGCAGCTTGGCCTCCACCTCCAGGGATACGCAGTATTTT.

Here the CDR3 DNA reads TGCGCCAGCAGCTTGGACACTAGCGGGAGTTGTTGGCAGTACTTC. Translating it yields CASSLDTSGSCWQYF. This chain links TRBV5-1 with TRBJ2-7; 11 bases align to TRBD2. The CDR3 consists of 15 residues. Per the germline V gene, CDR1 is SGHRS and CDR2 is YFSETQ. V lost 0 bases to trimming and J lost 9 bases; unmatched junction nucleotides: 8.

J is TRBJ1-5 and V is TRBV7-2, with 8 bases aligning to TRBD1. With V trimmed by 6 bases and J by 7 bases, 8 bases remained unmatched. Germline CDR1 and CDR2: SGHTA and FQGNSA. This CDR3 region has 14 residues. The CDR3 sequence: CASRETGAIQPQHF. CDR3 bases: TGTGCCAGCAGGGAGACAGGGGCTATACAGCCCCAGCATTTT.

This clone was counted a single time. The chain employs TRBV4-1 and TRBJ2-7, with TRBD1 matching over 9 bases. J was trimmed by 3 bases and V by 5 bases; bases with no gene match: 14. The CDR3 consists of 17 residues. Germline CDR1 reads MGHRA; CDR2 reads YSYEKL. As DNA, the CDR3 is TGCGCCAGCAGCGACGGGACAGGGCCGAGTTCTTACTACGAGCAGTACTTC. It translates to CASSDGTGPSSYYEQYF.

DNA for the CDR3: TGTGCCAGCAGCCCCAGGGATGGCAATCAGCCCCAGCATTTT. Encoded protein: CASSPRDGNQPQHF. V usage is TRBV7-2 and J usage is TRBJ1-5, with D possibly being TRBD1 (5 bases). There are 14 residues in the CDR3. The V end lost 5 bases, the J end lost 2 bases, and 10 bases lay between the germline ends. Germline V lookup: CDR1 SGHTA, CDR2 FQGNSA. The variable domain in full, with the rest retrieved from reference TRBV7-2 and TRBJ1-5, is GAGVSQSPSNKVTEKGKDVELRCDPISGHTALYWYRQSLGQGLEFLIYFQGNSAPDKSGLPSDRFSAERTGGSVSTLTIQRTQQEDSAVYLCASSPRDGNQPQHFGDGTRLSIL.

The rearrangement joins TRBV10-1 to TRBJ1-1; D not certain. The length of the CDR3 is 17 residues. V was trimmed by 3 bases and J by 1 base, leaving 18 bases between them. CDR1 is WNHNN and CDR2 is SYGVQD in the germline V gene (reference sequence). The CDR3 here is CASSDPGTGGGNTEAFF. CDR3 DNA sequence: TGCGCCAGCAGTGATCCGGGAACCGGAGGAGGGAACACTGAAGCTTTCTTT.

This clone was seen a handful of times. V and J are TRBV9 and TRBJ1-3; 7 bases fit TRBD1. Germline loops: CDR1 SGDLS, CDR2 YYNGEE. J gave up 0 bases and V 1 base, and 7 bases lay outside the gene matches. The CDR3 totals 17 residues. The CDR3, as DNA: TGTGCCAGCAGCGTAACCGGGACAGCGAACTCTGGAAACACCATATATTTT. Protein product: CASSVTGTANSGNTIYF.